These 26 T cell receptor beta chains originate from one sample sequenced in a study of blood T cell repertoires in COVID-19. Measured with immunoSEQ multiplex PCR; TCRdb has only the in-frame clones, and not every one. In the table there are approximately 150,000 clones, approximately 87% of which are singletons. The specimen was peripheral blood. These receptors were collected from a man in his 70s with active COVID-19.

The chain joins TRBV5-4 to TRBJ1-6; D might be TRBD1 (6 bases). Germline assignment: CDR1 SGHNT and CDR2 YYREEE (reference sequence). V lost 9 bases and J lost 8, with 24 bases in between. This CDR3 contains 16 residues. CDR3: CATRRGPGRGYSPLHF. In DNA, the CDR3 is TGTGCCACCAGACGTGGACCGGGAAGGGGGTATTCACCCCTCCACTTT.

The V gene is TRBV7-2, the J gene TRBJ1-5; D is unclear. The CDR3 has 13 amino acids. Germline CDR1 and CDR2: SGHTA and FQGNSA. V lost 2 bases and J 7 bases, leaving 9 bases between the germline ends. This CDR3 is CASSLIHWQPQHF. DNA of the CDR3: TGTGCCAGCAGCTTAATACATTGGCAGCCCCAGCATTTT.

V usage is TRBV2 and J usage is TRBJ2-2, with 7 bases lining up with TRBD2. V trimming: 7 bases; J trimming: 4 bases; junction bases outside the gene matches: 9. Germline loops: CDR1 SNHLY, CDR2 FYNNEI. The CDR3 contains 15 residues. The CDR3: CASNKGPGGTGELFF. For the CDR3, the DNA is TGTGCCAGCAACAAGGGGCCGGGGGGCACCGGGGAGCTGTTTTTT.

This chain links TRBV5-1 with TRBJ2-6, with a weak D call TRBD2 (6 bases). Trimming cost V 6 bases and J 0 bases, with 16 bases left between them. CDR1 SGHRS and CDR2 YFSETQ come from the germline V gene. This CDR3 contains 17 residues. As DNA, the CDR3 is TGCGCCAGCACCACTGGGACTGCGACCTCTGGGGCCAACGTCCTGACTTTC. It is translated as CASTTGTATSGANVLTF. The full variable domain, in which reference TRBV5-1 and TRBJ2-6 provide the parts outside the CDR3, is KAGVTQTPRYLIKTRGQQVTLSCSPISGHRSVSWYQQTPGQGLQFLFEYFSETQRNKGNFPGRFSGRQFSNSRSEMNVSTLELGDSALYLCASTTGTATSGANVLTFGAGSRLTVL.

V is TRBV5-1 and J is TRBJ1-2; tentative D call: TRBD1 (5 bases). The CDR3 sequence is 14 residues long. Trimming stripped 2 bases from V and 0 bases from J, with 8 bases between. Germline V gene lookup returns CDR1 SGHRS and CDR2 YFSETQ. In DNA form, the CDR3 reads TGCGCCAGCAGCTTCGACAGTCCTAACTATGGCTACACCTTC. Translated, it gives CASSFDSPNYGYTF.

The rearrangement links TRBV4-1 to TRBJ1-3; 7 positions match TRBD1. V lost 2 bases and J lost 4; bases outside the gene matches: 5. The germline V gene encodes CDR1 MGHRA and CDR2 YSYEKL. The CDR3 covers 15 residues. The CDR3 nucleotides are TGCGCCAGCAGCCAATCGACAGGGTCGGGAAACACCATATATTTT. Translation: CASSQSTGSGNTIYF.

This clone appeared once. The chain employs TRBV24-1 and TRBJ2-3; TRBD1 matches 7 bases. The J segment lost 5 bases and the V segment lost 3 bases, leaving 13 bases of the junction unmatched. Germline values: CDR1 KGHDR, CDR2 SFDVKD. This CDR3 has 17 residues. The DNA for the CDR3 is TGTGCCACCAGTGATCAGAACAGGGGCCTTCGGGAAGATACGCAGTATTTT. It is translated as CATSDQNRGLREDTQYF.

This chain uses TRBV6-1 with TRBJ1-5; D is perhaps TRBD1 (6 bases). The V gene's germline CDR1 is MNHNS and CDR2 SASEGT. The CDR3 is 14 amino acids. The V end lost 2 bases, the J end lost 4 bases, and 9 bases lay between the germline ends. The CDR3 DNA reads TGTGCCAGCAGTGAAACAGGGAAGAATCAGCCCCAGCATTTT. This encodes CASSETGKNQPQHF.

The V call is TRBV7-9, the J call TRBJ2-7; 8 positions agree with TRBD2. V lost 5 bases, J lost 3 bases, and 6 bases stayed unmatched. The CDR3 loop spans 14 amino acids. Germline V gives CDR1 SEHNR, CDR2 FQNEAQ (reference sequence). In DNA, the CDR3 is TGTGCCAGCAGCCAGCCCGGGGGGGGCTACGAGCAGTACTTC. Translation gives CASSQPGGGYEQYF.

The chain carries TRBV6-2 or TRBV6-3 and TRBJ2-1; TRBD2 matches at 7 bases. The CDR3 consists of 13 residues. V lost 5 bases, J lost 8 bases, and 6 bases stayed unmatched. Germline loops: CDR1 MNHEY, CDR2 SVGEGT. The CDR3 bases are TGTGCCAGCAGTACCCGGGGGGTATATGAGCAGTTCTTC. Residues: CASSTRGVYEQFF.

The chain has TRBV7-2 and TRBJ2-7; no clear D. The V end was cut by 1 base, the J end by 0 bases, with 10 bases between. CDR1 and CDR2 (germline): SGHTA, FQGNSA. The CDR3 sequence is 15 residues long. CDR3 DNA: TGTGCCAGCAGCTTAGGTGCGGCTGCCTCCTACGAGCAGTACTTC. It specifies CASSLGAAASYEQYF.

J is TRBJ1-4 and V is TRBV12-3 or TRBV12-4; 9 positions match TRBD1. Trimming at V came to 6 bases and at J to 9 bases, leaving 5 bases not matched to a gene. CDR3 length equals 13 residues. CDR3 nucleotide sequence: TGTGCCAGCAGAAGTGGGACAGGGAAAAAACTGTTTTTT. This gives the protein CASRSGTGKKLFF.

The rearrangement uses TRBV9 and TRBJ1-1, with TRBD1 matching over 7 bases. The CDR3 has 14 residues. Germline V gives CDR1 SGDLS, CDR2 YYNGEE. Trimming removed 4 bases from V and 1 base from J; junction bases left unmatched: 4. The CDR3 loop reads CASSQTGTNTEAFF. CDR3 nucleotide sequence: TGTGCCAGCAGCCAGACAGGGACGAACACTGAAGCTTTCTTT.

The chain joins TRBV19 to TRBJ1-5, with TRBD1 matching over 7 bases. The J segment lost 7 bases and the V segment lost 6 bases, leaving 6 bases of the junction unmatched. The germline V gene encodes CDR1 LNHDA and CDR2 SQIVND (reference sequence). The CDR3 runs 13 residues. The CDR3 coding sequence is TGTGCCAGTAGGGGACAGCTGGGACAGCCCCAGCATTTT. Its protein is CASRGQLGQPQHF.

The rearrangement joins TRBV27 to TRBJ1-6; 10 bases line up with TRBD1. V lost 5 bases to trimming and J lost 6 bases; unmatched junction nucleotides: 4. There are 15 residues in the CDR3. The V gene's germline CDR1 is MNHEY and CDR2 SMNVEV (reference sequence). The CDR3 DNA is TGTGCCAGCAGTACCGGGACAGGGGTTAATTCACCCCTCCACTTT. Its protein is CASSTGTGVNSPLHF.

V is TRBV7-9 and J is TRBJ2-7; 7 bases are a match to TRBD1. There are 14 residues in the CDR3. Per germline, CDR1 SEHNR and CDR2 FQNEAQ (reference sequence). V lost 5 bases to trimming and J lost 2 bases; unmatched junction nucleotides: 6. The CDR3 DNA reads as TGTGCCAGCAGCCCCAGGACAGGTACCTACGAGCAGTACTTC. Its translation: CASSPRTGTYEQYF.

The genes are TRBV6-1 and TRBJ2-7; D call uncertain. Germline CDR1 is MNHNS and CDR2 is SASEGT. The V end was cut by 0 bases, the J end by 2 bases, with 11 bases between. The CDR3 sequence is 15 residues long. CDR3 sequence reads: CASSEASGGPYEQYF. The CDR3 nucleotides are TGTGCCAGCAGTGAAGCCTCTGGCGGCCCCTACGAGCAGTACTTC.

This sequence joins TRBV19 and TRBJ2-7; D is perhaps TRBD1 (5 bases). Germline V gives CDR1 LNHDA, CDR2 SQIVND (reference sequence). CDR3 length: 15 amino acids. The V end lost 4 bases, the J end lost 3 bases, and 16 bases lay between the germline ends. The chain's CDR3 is CASSRRRANSYEQYF. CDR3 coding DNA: TGTGCCAGTAGTAGACGCAGGGCGAACAGCTACGAGCAGTACTTC.

CDR3 protein: CASSRTGTINEQFF. As DNA, the CDR3 is TGTGCCAGCAGTCGGACAGGGACGATCAATGAGCAGTTCTTC. The chain has TRBV28 and TRBJ2-1, with 8 nucleotides matching TRBD1. The CDR3 has 14 residues. CDR1 MDHEN and CDR2 SYDVKM come from the germline V gene. J lost 6 bases, V lost 5 bases, and 6 bases had no gene match.

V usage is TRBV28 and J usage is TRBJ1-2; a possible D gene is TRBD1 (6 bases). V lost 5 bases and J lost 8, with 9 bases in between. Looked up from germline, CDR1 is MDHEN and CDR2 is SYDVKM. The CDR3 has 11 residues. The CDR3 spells CASSDRLGYTF. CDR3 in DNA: TGTGCCAGCAGTGACAGGTTGGGCTACACCTTC.

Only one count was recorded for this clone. The CDR3 region has the DNA TGTGCCAGTAGAAGCCTTGGACTAGCGGCTTTATACAATGAGCAGTTCTTC. It translates to CASRSLGLAALYNEQFF. V usage is TRBV19 and J usage is TRBJ2-1; TRBD2 agrees at 10 bases. This CDR3 contains 17 residues. Germline V CDR1 and CDR2: LNHDA, SQIVND (reference sequence). Germline trimming cut 6 bases from V and 4 bases from J; bases unmatched to any gene: 12.

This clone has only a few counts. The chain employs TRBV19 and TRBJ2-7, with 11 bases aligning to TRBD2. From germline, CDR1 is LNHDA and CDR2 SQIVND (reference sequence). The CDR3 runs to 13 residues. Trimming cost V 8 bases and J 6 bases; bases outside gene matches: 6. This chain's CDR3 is CASSSGRRPEQYF. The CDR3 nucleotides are TGTGCCAGTTCTAGCGGGAGGCGACCCGAGCAGTACTTC.

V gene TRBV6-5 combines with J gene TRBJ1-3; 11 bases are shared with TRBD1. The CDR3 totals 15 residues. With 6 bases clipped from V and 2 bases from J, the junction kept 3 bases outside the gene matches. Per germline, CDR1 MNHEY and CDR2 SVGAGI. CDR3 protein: CASSMDRGPGNTIYF. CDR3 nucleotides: TGTGCCAGCAGCATGGACAGGGGGCCTGGAAACACCATATATTTT.

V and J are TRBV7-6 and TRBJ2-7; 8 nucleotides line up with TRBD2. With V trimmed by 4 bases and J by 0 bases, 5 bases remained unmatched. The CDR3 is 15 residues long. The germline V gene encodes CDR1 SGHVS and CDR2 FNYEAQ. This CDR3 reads CASSSESGSSYEQYF. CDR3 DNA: TGTGCCAGCAGCTCCGAGAGCGGGAGCTCCTACGAGCAGTACTTC.

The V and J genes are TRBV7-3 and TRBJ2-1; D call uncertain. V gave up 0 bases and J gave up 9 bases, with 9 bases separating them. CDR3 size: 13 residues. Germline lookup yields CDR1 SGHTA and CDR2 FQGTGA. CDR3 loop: CASSLTGSSEQFF. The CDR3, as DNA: TGTGCCAGCAGCTTAACTGGTTCCAGTGAGCAGTTCTTC. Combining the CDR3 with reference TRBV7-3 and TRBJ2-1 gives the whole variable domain GAGVSQTPSNKVTEKGKYVELRCDPISGHTALYWYRQSLGQGPEFLIYFQGTGAADDSGLPNDRFFAVRPEGSVSTLKIQRTERGDSAVYLCASSLTGSSEQFFGPGTRLTVL.

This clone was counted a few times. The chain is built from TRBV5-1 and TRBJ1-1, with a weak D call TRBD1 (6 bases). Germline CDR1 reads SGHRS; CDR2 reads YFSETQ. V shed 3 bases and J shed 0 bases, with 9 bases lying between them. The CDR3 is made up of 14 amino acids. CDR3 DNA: TGCGCCAGCAGCTCCGGGACACTGAACACTGAAGCTTTCTTT. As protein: CASSSGTLNTEAFF.